This T cell receptor beta chain originates from a study of blood T cell repertoires in COVID-19. Overall study context: Collection of acute and convalescent COVID-19 samples took place in the United States, Italy and Spain. PBMCs, B-cell-depleted T cells, or T cells provided the cDNA or gDNA that made up the material.

Germline V gene data show CDR1 as MNHEY and CDR2 as SMNVEV (reference sequence). CDR3 length: 13 residues. Trimming stripped 6 bases from V and 5 bases from J, with 13 bases between. Authors' analysis steps: Amplification with reference gene primers provided the estimates of nucleated cell counts. Sequencing was performed with immunoSEQ multiplex PCR; in TCRdb, only in-frame clones are kept and a portion is missing. That table furnishes V, J and clone size, whereas the DNA furnished D and trimming. Of around 300,000 clones listed, about nine tenths were seen once; the top ten hold 1%. Sample: peripheral blood. The chain is built from TRBV27 and TRBJ1-1; D may be TRBD1 (5 bases). The receptor was isolated from a man in his fifties or sixties with active or convalescent COVID-19. The CDR3 DNA follows: TGTGCCAGCAGACCACACGGGGGGACTGAAGCTTTCTTT. It translates to CASRPHGGTEAFF.